Presented here are 22 T cell receptor beta chains from one specimen sequenced in a study of T cell responses to AZD1222 COVID-19 vaccine. Sequencing was performed with immunoSEQ multiplex PCR; in TCRdb, only in-frame clones are kept and a portion is missing. This table holds around 110,000 clones, 80% to 90% found once. The specimen comprised peripheral blood, sampled on day 0 of MenACWY control vaccination. All receptors derive from an adult in good health.

The V and J genes are TRBV6-5 and TRBJ1-6, with TRBD1 matching over 8 bases. Unmatched junction bases numbered 5, after V lost 4 bases and J lost 9 bases. Germline V gene data show CDR1 as MNHEY and CDR2 as SVGAGI. The CDR3 covers 14 residues. CDR3 residues: CASSSDRDFSPLHF. CDR3 in DNA: TGTGCCAGCAGTTCGGACAGGGATTTTTCACCCCTCCACTTT.

This clone has only a few counts. The rearrangement uses TRBV3-1 (or the pseudogene TRBV3-2) and TRBJ2-3; no reliable D call. This CDR3 spans 13 amino acids. Germline CDR1 LGHDT, CDR2 YNNKEL (reference sequence). Trimming left V 4 bases short and J 0 bases short, with 5 bases between. CDR3 DNA sequence: TGTGCCAGCAGCCTCCGTAGCACAGATACGCAGTATTTT. This translates into CASSLRSTDTQYF.

The rearrangement joins TRBV7-8 to TRBJ1-2; perhaps TRBD1 as D (5 bases). V was cut by 5 bases and J by 8 bases, with 15 bases left in between. Looked up from germline, CDR1 is SGHVS and CDR2 is FQNEAQ. The CDR3 runs 13 residues. DNA for the CDR3: TGTGCCAGCAGCGGCACCGGCGGGACCGGCTACACCTTC. Encoded protein: CASSGTGGTGYTF.

The chain combines TRBV7-2 with TRBJ1-3; D is unresolved. The CDR3 has 17 amino acids. V lost 2 bases, J lost 1 base, and 15 bases lay in between. Germline values: CDR1 SGHTA, CDR2 FQGNSA. The CDR3 region has the DNA TGTGCCAGCAGCTTAATGAGGGCACTGGGGTCTGGAAACACCATATATTTT. It translates to CASSLMRALGSGNTIYF.

This clone was observed a single time. V usage is TRBV28 and J usage is TRBJ2-7; TRBD1 matches 7 bases. With 5 bases clipped from V and 2 bases from J, the junction kept 9 bases outside the gene matches. The CDR3 runs to 15 residues. Germline V gives CDR1 MDHEN, CDR2 SYDVKM. In DNA form, the CDR3 reads TGTGCCAGCAGTGGACAGGTCGGCTTCGCCTACGAGCAGTACTTC. This sequence encodes CASSGQVGFAYEQYF.

In its sample, this clone was seen once. The J gene is TRBJ2-7, the V gene TRBV28, with 9 bases that match TRBD1. The CDR3 length is 14 residues. Germline V CDR1 and CDR2: MDHEN, SYDVKM. V trimming: 3 bases; J trimming: 7 bases; junction bases outside the gene matches: 7. The CDR3: CASSLTGQGNEQYF. For the CDR3, the DNA is TGTGCCAGCAGTTTGACGGGACAGGGTAATGAGCAGTACTTC.

Comments on this clone: This CDR3 is also generated by other DNA sequences in the sample. This chain uses TRBV5-1 with TRBJ2-3; D is perhaps TRBD2 (5 bases). V was trimmed by 0 bases and J by 6 bases, leaving 5 bases between them. Per germline, CDR1 SGHRS and CDR2 YFSETQ. The CDR3 sequence is 12 residues long. CDR3 bases: TGCGCCAGCAGCTTGGCGGGGGATACGCAGTATTTT. Protein: CASSLAGDTQYF.

The rearrangement links TRBV19 to TRBJ2-3, with 12 bases matching TRBD2. V trimming: 0 bases; J trimming: 5 bases; junction bases outside the gene matches: 6. Germline CDR1 reads LNHDA; CDR2 reads SQIVND (reference sequence). The CDR3 consists of 17 residues. The CDR3 sequence is CASSIDPSGGAEDTQYF. The CDR3 DNA sequence: TGTGCCAGTAGTATAGATCCTAGCGGGGGGGCGGAAGATACGCAGTATTTT.

The chain links TRBV12-3 or TRBV12-4 to TRBJ2-7; 7 bases align to TRBD1. V lost 7 bases, J lost 3 bases, and 6 bases stayed unmatched. The CDR3 is 13 amino acids. The CDR3 here is CASTTDRVYEQYF. The CDR3 DNA sequence: TGTGCCAGCACCACTGACAGGGTCTACGAGCAGTACTTC.

The chain employs TRBV5-5 and TRBJ2-5; no reliable D call. CDR3 length: 13 amino acids. Germline V CDR1 and CDR2: SGHKS, YYEKEE (reference sequence). The V end lost 0 bases, the J end lost 5 bases, and 8 bases lay between the germline ends. The CDR3 DNA reads TGTGCCAGCAGCTTGGACAGCTGGGAGACCCAGTACTTC. This encodes CASSLDSWETQYF. Full variable domain (missing parts from reference TRBV5-5 and TRBJ2-5): DAGVTQSPTHLIKTRGQQVTLRCSPISGHKSVSWYQQVLGQGPQFIFQYYEKEERGRGNFPDRFSARQFPNYSSELNVNALLLGDSALYLCASSLDSWETQYFGPGTRLLVL.

The chain recombines TRBV7-9 with TRBJ1-1, with D hard to call. Germline loops: CDR1 SEHNR, CDR2 FQNEAQ (reference sequence). The CDR3 totals 13 residues. Trimming left V 7 bases short and J 5 bases short, with 14 bases between. Here the CDR3 reads CASNTRSDTEAFF. CDR3 bases: TGTGCCAGCAACACTCGATCGGATACTGAAGCTTTCTTT.

The chain employs TRBV27 and TRBJ2-5, with D maybe TRBD1 (5 bases). The V gene lost 8 bases and the J gene lost 2 bases, with 27 bases spanning the gap. CDR1 and CDR2 (germline): MNHEY, SMNVEV (reference sequence). CDR3 size: 18 residues. DNA of the CDR3: TGTGCCAGCCCTAAAAAGGGATGGGGCGGTGCGAAACAAGAGACCCAGTACTTC. Amino acid sequence: CASPKKGWGGAKQETQYF.

The chain carries TRBV21-1 and TRBJ1-6; the D call of TRBD1 is as the table states it, not checked on the DNA. TRBV21-1 is termed a pseudogene. This CDR3 region has 16 residues. In nucleotides, the CDR3 is TGTGCCAGCAGTTCCAGGGCCAGCTCCTATAATTCACCCCTCCACTTT. Translated: CASSSRASSYNSPLHF.

A word on this clone: Other DNA sequences in the same sample also yield this CDR3. The chain links TRBV5-8 to TRBJ1-4; no clear D gene. Deletions cut 5 bases from V and 5 bases from J, with 10 bases between. This CDR3 is built from 13 residues. Germline V gene lookup returns CDR1 SGHTS and CDR2 YDEGEE. CDR3 DNA: TGTGCCAGCAGTGGAGGGCTAAATGAAAAACTGTTTTTT. It encodes CASSGGLNEKLFF.

This CDR3 is CASSPDREAYEQYF. The CDR3, as DNA: TGTGCCAGCTCACCGGACAGGGAGGCCTACGAGCAGTACTTC. The rearrangement uses TRBV18 and TRBJ2-7; 8 bases fit TRBD1. Trimming removed 3 bases from V and 2 bases from J; junction bases left unmatched: 3. The CDR3 is 14 residues long. Looked up from germline, CDR1 is KGHSH and CDR2 is LQKENI.

This rearrangement joins TRBV25-1 to TRBJ1-1; the D is unclear. Trimming cost V 8 bases and J 2 bases, with 9 bases left between them. CDR1 and CDR2 (germline): MGHDK, SYGVNS. The CDR3 has 12 amino acids. CDR3 protein: CASQALNTEAFF. The CDR3 nucleotides read TGTGCCAGCCAGGCGCTCAACACTGAAGCTTTCTTT.

The rearrangement links TRBV11-1 to TRBJ1-1, with a tentative D call TRBD1 (6 bases). This CDR3 has 15 residues. CDR1 and CDR2 (germline): SGHAT, FQDESV (reference sequence). V shed 3 bases and J shed 3 bases, with 14 bases lying between them. The CDR3 region has the DNA TGTGCCAGCAGCTTCGACCAGGGGCTCGACACTGAAGCTTTCTTT. This gives the protein CASSFDQGLDTEAFF.

The J gene is TRBJ2-2, the V gene TRBV11-1, with 8 bases fitting TRBD2. V gave up 0 bases and J gave up 3 bases; unmatched junction bases: 9. CDR1 is SGHAT and CDR2 is FQDESV in the germline V gene (reference sequence). The CDR3 spans 18 residues. In nucleotides, the CDR3 is TGTGCCAGCAGCTTAGCGCAAGGCACTAGCGGCGACACCGGGGAGCTGTTTTTT. Protein sequence: CASSLAQGTSGDTGELFF.

J is TRBJ1-2 and V is TRBV18; 8 bases agree with TRBD1. J was trimmed by 3 bases and V by 4 bases; bases with no gene match: 7. Per germline, CDR1 KGHSH and CDR2 LQKENI. The CDR3 runs 15 residues. CDR3 sequence: CASSLSTGEHYGYTF. Written as DNA, the CDR3 is TGTGCCAGCTCACTGTCGACAGGGGAGCACTATGGCTACACCTTC.

The CDR3 nucleotides read TGTGCCAGCAGTCCGATCGGGGACCCTAGCAATGAGCAGTTCTTC. Translation gives CASSPIGDPSNEQFF. The V and J genes are TRBV9 and TRBJ2-1; the D call may be TRBD1 or TRBD2 (5 bases each). This CDR3 spans 15 amino acids. Germline V gene sequence: CDR1 SGDLS, CDR2 YYNGEE. Trimming took 5 bases from V and 6 from J, leaving 18 bases between them.

In its sample, this clone was seen once. CDR3 coding DNA: TGTGCCAGCTCGCCCTCCTCCGGCAGGGGGCGAACTGGGGCCAACGTCCTGACTTTC. This sequence encodes CASSPSSGRGRTGANVLTF. The J gene is TRBJ2-6, the V gene TRBV18; 8 bases are shared with TRBD1. The CDR3 extends over 19 amino acids. J lost 2 bases, V lost 6 bases, and 15 bases had no gene match. CDR1 is KGHSH, CDR2 LQKENI, per germline.

V gene TRBV7-8 combines with J gene TRBJ1-4, with D possibly being TRBD1 (6 bases). Trimming left V 6 bases short and J 5 bases short, with 13 bases between. Germline CDR1 reads SGHVS; CDR2 reads FQNEAQ. The CDR3 contains 14 residues. CDR3 DNA sequence: TGTGCCAGCAGGGCGTGGGGGGCAAATGAAAAACTGTTTTTT. It codes for CASRAWGANEKLFF.